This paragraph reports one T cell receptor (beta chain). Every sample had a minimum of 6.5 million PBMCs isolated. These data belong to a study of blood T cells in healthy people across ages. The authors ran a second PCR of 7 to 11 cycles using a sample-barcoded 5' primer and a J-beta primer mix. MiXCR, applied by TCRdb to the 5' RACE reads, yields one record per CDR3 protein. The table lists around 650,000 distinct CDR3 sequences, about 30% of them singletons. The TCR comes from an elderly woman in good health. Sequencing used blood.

CDR3 sequence: CSASQGGMDYEQYF. CDR3 sequence (DNA): TGCAGTGCTAGCCAGGGTGGAATGGACTACGAGCAGTACTTC. The chain recombines TRBV20-1 with TRBJ2-4; possibly TRBD1 for D (5 bases). With the DNA end fitting TRBJ2-7 better, the J assignment may be wrong. CDR1 DFQATT and CDR2 SNEGSKA come from the germline V gene (reference sequence). CDR3 size: 14 residues.